A selection of T cell receptor beta chains follows, all from one sample in a study of shared clonotypes between healthy human individuals. Clones were read by immunoSEQ multiplex PCR, and TCRdb kept only the in-frame ones, dropping some. Of around 530,000 clones listed, roughly 72% are singletons. The sample taken for sequencing was PBMCs. The receptors shown here come from a woman in her 40s in good health. Some clones in this sample may be carry-over from other donors' samples. Each CDR3 is given with its conserved first and last residue. A D gene is named only where the DNA matches it firmly. A row's size may be missing; if present it is once, few, many or a size class.

TRBD1	TRBV30	-	TRBJ2-7	TGTGCCTGGAGTGCGGACAGGGACTACGAGCAGTACTTC	CAWSADRDYEQYF
TRBD2	TRBV5-1	-	TRBJ2-7	TGCGCCAGCAGCTTCGTAAGCGGGACCACCTACGAGCAGTACTTC	CASSFVSGTTYEQYF
TRBD1	TRBV6-1	-	TRBJ1-2	TGTGCCAGCAGCCTCGACAGGGGCGATGGCTACACCTTC	CASSLDRGDGYTF
-	TRBV5-1	few	TRBJ1-1	TGCGCCAGCTCCAGAGGGATGGTGAACACTGAAGCTTTCTTT	CASSRGMVNTEAFF
-	TRBV4-3	many	TRBJ1-2	TGCGCCAGCAGCCAAGACAGGAGTAACTATGGCTACACCTTC	CASSQDRSNYGYTF
-	TRBV28	-	TRBJ1-1	TGTGCCAGCACTCTGGGGAGCCAGAACACTGAAGCTTTCTTT	CASTLGSQNTEAFF
TRBD2	TRBV5-4	-	TRBJ2-7	TGTGCCAGCAGCCCCCCGGGACTAGCGGGAGGGCCATTCTCCTACGAGCAGTACTTC	CASSPPGLAGGPFSYEQYF
TRBD1	TRBV6-1	-	TRBJ1-1	TGTGCCAGCAGTGAACGTCCCAGTGACAGGGTTGGCACTGAAGCTTTCTTT	CASSERPSDRVGTEAFF
-	TRBV19	-	TRBJ1-5	TGTGCCAGTAGTATGGGGGTCGGGTACAGCAATCAGCCCCAGCATTTT	CASSMGVGYSNQPQHF
TRBD2	TRBV2	-	TRBJ2-7	TGTGCCAGCAGTGAAAGACTAGCTGCGACCTACGAGCAGTACTTC	CASSERLAATYEQYF
TRBD1	TRBV28	few	TRBJ1-1	TGTGCCAGCAGTATCCCGGACAGGCGAACTGAAGCTTTCTTT	CASSIPDRRTEAFF
TRBD2	TRBV4-2	-	TRBJ2-7	TGTGCCAGCAGCCAAGAACAGGGACTAGCGGGAGCCCGGCAGTACTTC	CASSQEQGLAGARQYF
TRBD2	TRBV27	-	TRBJ2-7	TGTGCCAGCAGTCCCGGGACTAGCGGGAGGGTCGAGCAGTACTTC	CASSPGTSGRVEQYF
-	TRBV7-2	-	TRBJ2-1	TGTGCCAGCAGCTTCCCCGACAGGGAGCAGTTCTTC	CASSFPDREQFF
TRBD2	TRBV6-1	few	TRBJ2-3	TGTGCCAGCCTGGGGGGGAGTGGGGCAGATACGCAGTATTTT	CASLGGSGADTQYF
-	TRBV11-2	-	TRBJ2-1	TGTGCCAGCAGCTTTGGGGCTAGAAACAATGAGCAGTTCTTC	CASSFGARNNEQFF
-	TRBV7-6	few	TRBJ1-3	TGTGCCAGCAGCTTAGTAGTAACAGGGAACGGAAACACCATATATTTT	CASSLVVTGNGNTIYF
-	TRBV7-9	-	TRBJ1-2	TGTGCCAGCAGCTTAGGACAGCGCTATGGCTACACCTTC	CASSLGQRYGYTF
-	TRBV11-2	-	TRBJ2-1	TGTGCCAGCAGCCTCCAGGGAGGTGGCAATGAGCAGTTCTTC	CASSLQGGGNEQFF
TRBD2	TRBV7-8	-	TRBJ2-1	TGTGCCAGCAGCCAGGGGACTAGCTTCGGTGGGAATGAGCAGTTCTTC	CASSQGTSFGGNEQFF
-	TRBV27	-	TRBJ2-7	TGTGCCAGCAGTTTAGTACCGAGACCAAAACATTTGGGACACCTAAGCTCCTACGAGCAGTACTTC	CASSLVPRPKHLGHLSSYEQYF
-	TRBV18	-	TRBJ1-1	TGTGCCAGCTCGCGAGATTCCGAAGCTTTCTTT	CASSRDSEAFF
TRBD2	TRBV6-7	-	TRBJ2-7	TGTGCCAGCAGTTACGAACGACTAGCGGGAGGGGGGCCTCTTTACTACGAGCAGTACTTC	CASSYERLAGGGPLYYEQYF
TRBD2	TRBV7-2	-	TRBJ2-7	TGTGCCAGCAGGAGCGTTAGCGGGAGGAACGAGCAGTACTTC	CASRSVSGRNEQYF
-	TRBV28	-	TRBJ2-3	TGTGCCAGCAATAAGGGGGACACAGATACGCAGTATTTT	CASNKGDTDTQYF
TRBD1	TRBV9	-	TRBJ2-5	TGTGCCAGCAGCGCCCGACAGGGAGAGACCCAGTACTTC	CASSARQGETQYF
TRBD1	TRBV5-1	-	TRBJ2-7	TGCGCCAGCAGTTCCGGGACAGGGGCCTACGAGCAGTACTTC	CASSSGTGAYEQYF
TRBD1	TRBV28	-	TRBJ1-1	TGTGCCAGCAGTTTATGGGACAGGGATTACACTGAAGCTTTCTTT	CASSLWDRDYTEAFF
TRBD2	TRBV5-4	-	TRBJ2-1	TGTGCCAGCAGCGCGCCGGGACTAGTTCACGAGCAGTTCTTC	CASSAPGLVHEQFF
-	TRBV7-9	-	TRBJ2-1	TGTGCCAGCAGCTTAGTAGGGGACCTGTTTAATGAGCAGTTCTTC	CASSLVGDLFNEQFF
TRBD2	TRBV29-1	few	TRBJ2-5	TGCAGCGGGATGGGACTAGCGGGACTCGAGACCCAGTACTTC	CSGMGLAGLETQYF
-	TRBV7-3	-	TRBJ2-4	TGTGCCAGCAGCTTAGGGACTGTAAACATTCAGTACTTC	CASSLGTVNIQYF
-	TRBV11-1	few	TRBJ1-1	TGTGCCAGCAGCTTCTCGGATCAGACTGAAGCTTTCTTT	CASSFSDQTEAFF
TRBD2	TRBV5-5	-	TRBJ2-7	TGTGCCAGCAGCCCGGGACTATCGGGGGCCTACGAGCAGTACTTC	CASSPGLSGAYEQYF
TRBD1	TRBV2	-	TRBJ2-2	TGTGCCAGCTCCATGACAGGGGTCGGTCTCACCGGGGGGCTGTTTTTT	CASSMTGVGLTGGLFF
-	TRBV27	-	TRBJ2-5	TGTGCCAGCAGTTGGTCTAGCAGGCCAGCAGTAGAGACCCAGTACTTC	CASSWSSRPAVETQYF
-	TRBV7-7	-	TRBJ2-2	TGTGCTAGCAGCCCACAGCTATCTCACACCGGGGAGCTGTTTTTT	CASSPQLSHTGELFF
TRBD1	TRBV29-1	-	TRBJ2-5	TGCAGCGTTGCGACAGGGGGCGGAGAGACCCAGTACTTC	CSVATGGGETQYF
TRBD1	TRBV19	once	TRBJ2-7	TGTGCCAGTAGTTTCCGGGACAGTAGTTTGCTCGAGCAGTACTTC	CASSFRDSSLLEQYF
TRBD1	TRBV28	-	TRBJ2-1	TGTGCCAGCAGTCTAACGGACAGGGTAAATGAGCAGTTCTTC	CASSLTDRVNEQFF
-	TRBV10-3	-	TRBJ1-1	TGTGCCATCAGCCAGACAGGAGCGAACACTGAAGCTTTCTTT	CAISQTGANTEAFF
TRBD2	TRBV11-2	-	TRBJ2-4	TGTGCCAGCAGCTCGCCGGGACTAGCGGGAGCCAAAAACATTCAGTACTTC	CASSSPGLAGAKNIQYF
-	TRBV14	-	TRBJ2-5	TGTGCCAGCAGCCACCGCGACGGGCAAGAGACCCAGTACTTC	CASSHRDGQETQYF
-	TRBV27	-	TRBJ2-7	TGTGCCAGCACGGGACGGGGGTTCCGCGAGCAGTACTTC	CASTGRGFREQYF
-	TRBV2	-	TRBJ1-1	TGTGCCAGCAGGGGCCAGTCAATGAACACTGAAGCTTTCTTT	CASRGQSMNTEAFF